Presented here are 23 T cell receptor beta chains from one specimen sequenced in a study of spatial heterogeneity in lung cancer (dated by TCRdb to the late 2010s). This specimen's time point label, per the study, means: sample taken at primary tumor resection. The library was produced with 5' RACE. The sequencer was a NextSeq 500. TCRdb reworked the public reads: Q25 trimming with fastp, MiXCR clone assembly, productive beta chains retained. All rows with the same CDR3 protein become a single entry with the most common DNA and genes. In all, the sample holds about 35,000 distinct CDR3 sequences, and 3% to 3.5% of those were seen once. The ten most abundant clones make up under 40% of the sample. Here the sequenced sample was normal lung tissue next to the tumor, taken at surgery. These receptors all stem from a male donor with early-stage non-small cell lung cancer.

This clonotype came up many times. The V and J genes are TRBV5-1 and TRBJ2-1, with 10 bases identical to TRBD2. The CDR3 length is 16 residues. V trimming: 0 bases; J trimming: 3 bases; junction bases outside the gene matches: 3. Germline assignment: CDR1 SGHRS and CDR2 YFSETQ. CDR3 in amino acids: CASSLVASGGYNEQFF. The CDR3 DNA reads as TGCGCCAGCAGCTTGGTCGCTAGCGGGGGCTACAATGAGCAGTTCTTC.

The chain has TRBV9 and TRBJ2-7; 12 positions agree with TRBD1. Trimming at V came to 3 bases and at J to 7 bases, leaving 5 bases not matched to a gene. The CDR3 covers 14 residues. CDR1 and CDR2 from the germline V gene are SGDLS and YYNGEE. In DNA, the CDR3 is TGTGCCAGCAGCGCGGGACAGGGGGCAGGGGAGCAGTACTTC. Translating gives CASSAGQGAGEQYF.

This clonotype was detected ten times or more. The chain joins TRBV5-1 to TRBJ1-6; maybe TRBD1 (6 bases). The CDR3 is 15 amino acids. V was trimmed by 0 bases and J by 11 bases, leaving 15 bases between them. CDR1 and CDR2 from the germline V gene are SGHRS and YFSETQ. The CDR3 here is CASSLAPGALAPLHF. In DNA, the CDR3 is TGCGCCAGCAGCTTGGCTCCAGGGGCCCTAGCACCCCTCCACTTT.

This clonotype was recorded at least ten times. The gene calls are TRBV7-2 and TRBJ1-5, with D hard to call. The CDR3 sequence is 14 residues long. V was shortened by 5 bases and J by 3 bases, with 11 bases between the two germline ends. Looked up from germline, CDR1 is SGHTA and CDR2 is FQGNSA. CDR3 DNA sequence: TGTGCCAGCAGCCACGCAGGACTCAATCAGCCCCAGCATTTT. Translation gives CASSHAGLNQPQHF.

The genes are TRBV5-5 and TRBJ2-7, with a weak D call TRBD2 (6 bases). The CDR3 covers 15 residues. The V gene's germline CDR1 is SGHKS and CDR2 YYEKEE (reference sequence). V was shortened by 3 bases and J by 3 bases, with 16 bases between the two germline ends. The CDR3 sequence: CASSSSPGGNYEQYF. The CDR3 bases are TGTGCCAGCAGCTCTTCGCCCGGGGGAAACTACGAGCAGTACTTC.

This clonotype was seen ten or more times. J is TRBJ2-7 and V is TRBV7-2, with TRBD1 identical over 7 bases. Losses at the gene ends were 1 base for V and 2 bases for J; bases not matched to a gene: 2. Germline V lookup: CDR1 SGHTA, CDR2 FQGNSA. The CDR3 has 14 residues. CDR3 protein: CASSLVTGAYEQYF. The CDR3 nucleotides are TGTGCCAGCAGCTTAGTCACAGGGGCCTACGAGCAGTACTTC. The whole variable domain, filled in from reference TRBV7-2 and TRBJ2-7, reads GAGVSQSPSNKVTEKGKDVELRCDPISGHTALYWYRQSLGQGLEFLIYFQGNSAPDKSGLPSDRFSAERTGGSVSTLTIQRTQQEDSAVYLCASSLVTGAYEQYFGPGTRLTVT.

This clonotype was seen repeatedly, ten times or more. The V and J genes are TRBV5-5 and TRBJ2-1; weak D call: TRBD2 (6 bases). CDR1 and CDR2 (germline): SGHKS, YYEKEE (reference sequence). CDR3 length: 16 residues. Trimming pared 0 bases from V and 0 bases from J, leaving 10 bases between. CDR3 in DNA: TGTGCCAGCAGCTTGGACGGGGGTAGCTCCTACAATGAGCAGTTCTTC. As protein: CASSLDGGSSYNEQFF.

This clonotype appeared many times. In DNA form, the CDR3 reads TGTGCCAGCAGTTTAACGGGAACCCGAGAGACCCAGTACTTC. It encodes CASSLTGTRETQYF. This rearrangement joins TRBV27 to TRBJ2-5; the D gene is possibly TRBD2 (5 bases). Germline assignment: CDR1 MNHEY and CDR2 SMNVEV (reference sequence). This CDR3 is built from 14 residues. The V end was cut by 2 bases, the J end by 4 bases, with 11 bases between.

This clonotype has at least ten counts. The chain carries TRBV12-3 or TRBV12-4 and TRBJ1-5, with D unresolved. CDR3 size: 12 residues. V was clipped by 6 bases and J by 5 bases, with 8 bases between them. The CDR3 nucleotides are TGTGCCAGCAGCACCCCCGATCAGCCCCAGCATTTT. Encoded protein: CASSTPDQPQHF.

Ten or more counts support this clonotype. The V and J genes are TRBV5-1 and TRBJ2-7, with 9 bases identical to TRBD1. The V gene's germline CDR1 is SGHRS and CDR2 YFSETQ. The CDR3 extends over 14 amino acids. Trimming removed 4 bases from V and 6 bases from J; junction bases left unmatched: 8. The CDR3 DNA sequence: TGCGCCAGCAGCGGACCGGGACAGGGATTCGAGCAGTACTTC. It yields the protein CASSGPGQGFEQYF.

This chain links TRBV20-1 with TRBJ2-2, with 9 bases aligning to TRBD2. The junction had 6 bases not matched to a gene; V was cut back by 2 bases and J by 2 bases. This CDR3 comprises 16 residues. From germline, CDR1 is DFQATT and CDR2 SNEGSKA (reference sequence). CDR3 loop: CSARQTSGANTGELFF. The CDR3 bases are TGCAGTGCTAGACAGACTAGCGGAGCCAACACCGGGGAGCTGTTTTTT.

Ten or more counts support this clonotype. V gene TRBV6-6 combines with J gene TRBJ1-2; D is unresolved. Trimming cost V 2 bases and J 5 bases, with 24 bases left between them. CDR3 length: 18 amino acids. Per the germline V gene, CDR1 is MNHNY and CDR2 is SVGAGI (reference sequence). The CDR3 reads CASSYLPDLQTSPYGYTF. CDR3 bases: TGTGCCAGCAGTTACCTTCCGGACCTCCAAACTTCTCCGTATGGCTACACCTTC.

Many counts were recorded for this clonotype. This chain uses TRBV12-3 or TRBV12-4 with TRBJ1-1; D is unclear. Trimming cost V 7 bases and J 3 bases, with 12 bases left between them. The CDR3 is 13 residues long. The CDR3 here is CASTIGDYTEAFF. The CDR3 DNA follows: TGTGCCAGCACGATTGGGGATTACACTGAAGCTTTCTTT.

This clonotype was seen at least ten times. The chain combines TRBV6-2 or TRBV6-3 with TRBJ2-3; D may be TRBD1 (8 bases). The germline CDR1 and CDR2 sequences are MNHEY and SVGEGT. This CDR3 spans 15 amino acids. The ends were cut back, 11 bases at V and 4 bases at J, with 22 bases in the middle. This CDR3 is CAAAGTGSRPDTQYF. As DNA, the CDR3 is TGTGCCGCAGCGGGGACAGGATCGAGACCAGATACGCAGTATTTT.

At least ten counts were recorded for this clonotype. V gene TRBV7-9 combines with J gene TRBJ2-7; a possible D gene is TRBD1 (6 bases). This CDR3 is built from 11 residues. Germline CDR1 reads SEHNR; CDR2 reads FQNEAQ (reference sequence). V was shortened by 4 bases and J by 6 bases, with 7 bases between the two germline ends. The CDR3 DNA sequence: TGTGCCAGCAGCTCAGGGGTCGAGCAGTACTTC. The encoded protein is CASSSGVEQYF.

Worth noting for this clonotype: This may be a read error: a much more frequent sequence differs by one nucleotide. V gene TRBV5-6 combines with J gene TRBJ2-7, with 7 bases aligning to TRBD1. The germline V gene has CDR1 SGHDT and CDR2 YYEEEE. This CDR3 is built from 14 residues. CDR3 loop: CTSSWTGPSYEQYF. The DNA for the CDR3 is TGTACCAGCAGCTGGACAGGCCCTTCCTACGAGCAGTACTTC.

This clonotype showed up many times. The genes are TRBV5-1 and TRBJ1-1; D is undetermined. Germline V gene sequence: CDR1 SGHRS, CDR2 YFSETQ. Trimming left V 4 bases short and J 1 base short, with 14 bases between. This CDR3 has 15 residues. The CDR3 coding sequence is TGCGCCAGCAGCCAGGACTTTTTTTCGAACACTGAAGCTTTCTTT. Protein product: CASSQDFFSNTEAFF.

In its sample, this clonotype was seen many times. The V gene is TRBV20-1, the J gene TRBJ2-7; the match to TRBD2 covers 13 bases. The CDR3 has 14 residues. Germline V lookup: CDR1 DFQATT, CDR2 SNEGSKA (reference sequence). After removal of 5 bases from V and 7 bases from J, the junction contained 8 bases not matched to a gene. The CDR3 region has the DNA TGCAGTGCTCGGACTAGCGGGAGTGAAAAGGAGCAGTACTTC. Translating gives CSARTSGSEKEQYF.

The table lists this clonotype with many counts. The chain carries TRBV6-2 or TRBV6-3 and TRBJ1-5; 8 bases match TRBD1. Germline trimming cut 7 bases from V and 14 bases from J; bases unmatched to any gene: 16. CDR1 and CDR2 (germline): MNHEY, SVGEGT. The CDR3 is made up of 14 amino acids. The CDR3 DNA reads as TGTGCCAGCAACCCACAAGGGTTTCCAGGGGGCGAGCATTTT. This encodes CASNPQGFPGGEHF.

This clonotype occurred many times. This chain connects TRBV30 to TRBJ1-5; D may be TRBD1 (5 bases). The ends were cut back, 3 bases at V and 1 base at J, with 10 bases in the middle. The CDR3 runs to 14 residues. CDR1 is GTSNPN, CDR2 SVGIG, per germline (reference sequence). This CDR3 is CAWRGRASNQPQHF. For the CDR3, the DNA is TGTGCCTGGAGGGGCAGGGCCAGCAATCAGCCCCAGCATTTT.

This clonotype was recorded at least ten times. The chain carries TRBV6-5 and TRBJ1-5; no firm D call. CDR1 and CDR2 (germline): MNHEY, SVGAGI. V lost 6 bases to trimming and J lost 3 bases, with 15 bases between them. The CDR3 length is 15 residues. Here the CDR3 reads CASSLSMVPNQPQHF. CDR3 coding DNA: TGTGCCAGCAGCCTATCTATGGTTCCCAATCAGCCCCAGCATTTT.

By sample fraction, this clonotype is medium-sized (0.01 to 0.1%). This chain links TRBV5-4 with TRBJ2-2; maybe TRBD2 (7 bases). Trimming took off 5 bases at V and 4 bases at J, with 15 bases between the two ends. Germline-derived CDR1 and CDR2 are SGHNT and YYREEE (reference sequence). The CDR3 has 15 residues. The CDR3 DNA follows: TGTGCCAGCAGTCCAGAGGGGGGGCGCACCGGGGAGCTGTTTTTT. Its protein product is CASSPEGGRTGELFF.

This clonotype was counted ten times or more. The rearrangement links TRBV18 to TRBJ2-3; 10 bases are a match to TRBD2. V lost 3 bases, J lost 1 base, and 10 bases stayed unmatched. The germline gives CDR1 KGHSH, CDR2 LQKENI. This CDR3 is built from 18 residues. The CDR3 protein is CASSPFPSGSERTDTQYF. Written as DNA, the CDR3 is TGTGCCAGCTCACCCTTCCCTAGCGGGAGTGAGCGCACAGATACGCAGTATTTT. The full variable domain, its missing parts supplied by reference TRBV18 and TRBJ2-3, is NAGVMQNPRHLVRRRGQEARLRCSPMKGHSHVYWYRQLPEEGLKFMVYLQKENIIDESGMPKERFSAEFPKEGPSILRIQQVVRGDSAAYFCASSPFPSGSERTDTQYFGPGTRLTVL.